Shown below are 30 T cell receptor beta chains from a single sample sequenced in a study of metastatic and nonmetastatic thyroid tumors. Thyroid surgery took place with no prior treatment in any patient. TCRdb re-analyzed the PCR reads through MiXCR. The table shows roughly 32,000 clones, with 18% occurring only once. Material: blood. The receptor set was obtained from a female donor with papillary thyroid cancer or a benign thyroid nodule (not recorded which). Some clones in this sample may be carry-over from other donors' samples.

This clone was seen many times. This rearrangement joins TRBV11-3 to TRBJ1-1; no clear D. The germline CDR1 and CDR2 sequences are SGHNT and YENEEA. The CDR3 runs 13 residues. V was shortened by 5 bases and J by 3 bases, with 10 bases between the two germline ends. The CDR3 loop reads CASSAQADTEAFF. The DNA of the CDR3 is TGTGCCAGCAGCGCCCAGGCGGACACTGAAGCTTTCTTT. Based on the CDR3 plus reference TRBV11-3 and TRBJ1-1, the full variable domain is EAGVVQSPRYKIIEKKQPVAFWCNPISGHNTLYWYLQNLGQGPELLIRYENEEAVDDSQLPKDRFSAERLKGVDSTLKIQPAELGDSAVYLCASSAQADTEAFFGQGTRLTVV.

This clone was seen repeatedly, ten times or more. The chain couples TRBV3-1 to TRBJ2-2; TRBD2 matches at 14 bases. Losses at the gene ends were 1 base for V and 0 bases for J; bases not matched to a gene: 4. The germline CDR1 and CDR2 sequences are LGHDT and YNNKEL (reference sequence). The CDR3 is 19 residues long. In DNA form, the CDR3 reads TGTGCCAGCAGCCAAGGACTAGCGGGAGGGTTCGCGAACACCGGGGAGCTGTTTTTT. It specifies CASSQGLAGGFANTGELFF. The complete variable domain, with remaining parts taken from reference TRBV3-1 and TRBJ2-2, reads DTAVSQTPKYLVTQMGNDKSIKCEQNLGHDTMYWYKQDSKKFLKIMFSYNNKELIINETVPNRFSPKSPDKAHLNLHINSLELGDSAVYFCASSQGLAGGFANTGELFFGEGSRLTVL.

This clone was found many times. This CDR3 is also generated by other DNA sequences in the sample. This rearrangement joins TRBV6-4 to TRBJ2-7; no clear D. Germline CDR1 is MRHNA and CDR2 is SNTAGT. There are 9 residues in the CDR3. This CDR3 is CARVYEQYF. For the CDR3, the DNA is TGTGCTAGGGTCTACGAGCAGTACTTC.

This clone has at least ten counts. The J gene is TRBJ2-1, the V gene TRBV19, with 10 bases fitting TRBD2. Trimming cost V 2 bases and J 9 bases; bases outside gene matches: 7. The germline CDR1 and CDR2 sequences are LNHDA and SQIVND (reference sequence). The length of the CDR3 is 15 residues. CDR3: CASSILAGDSGEQFF. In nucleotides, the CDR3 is TGTGCCAGTAGTATACTAGCGGGGGATTCGGGTGAGCAGTTCTTC.

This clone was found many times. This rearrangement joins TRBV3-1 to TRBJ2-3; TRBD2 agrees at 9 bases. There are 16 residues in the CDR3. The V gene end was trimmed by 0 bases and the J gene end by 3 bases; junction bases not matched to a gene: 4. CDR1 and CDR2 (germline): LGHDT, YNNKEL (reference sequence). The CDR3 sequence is CASSQDVSGGTDTQYF. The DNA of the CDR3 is TGTGCCAGCAGCCAAGATGTTAGCGGGGGAACAGATACGCAGTATTTT.

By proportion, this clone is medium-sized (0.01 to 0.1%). The DNA of the CDR3 is TGTGCCAGCAGTTTAGCGGCAGGGGGTACAGATACGCAGTATTTT. The encoded protein is CASSLAAGGTDTQYF. The V gene is TRBV28, the J gene TRBJ2-3, with 7 bases fitting TRBD1. CDR1 is MDHEN, CDR2 SYDVKM, per germline. The CDR3 is made up of 15 amino acids. V lost 2 bases to trimming and J lost 3 bases; unmatched junction nucleotides: 5.

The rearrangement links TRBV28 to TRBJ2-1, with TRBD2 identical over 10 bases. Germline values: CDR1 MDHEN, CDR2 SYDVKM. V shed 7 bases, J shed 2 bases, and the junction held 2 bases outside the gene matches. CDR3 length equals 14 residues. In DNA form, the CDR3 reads TGTGCCAGCAAGCGGGAGGGGACCTACAATGAGCAGTTCTTC. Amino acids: CASKREGTYNEQFF.

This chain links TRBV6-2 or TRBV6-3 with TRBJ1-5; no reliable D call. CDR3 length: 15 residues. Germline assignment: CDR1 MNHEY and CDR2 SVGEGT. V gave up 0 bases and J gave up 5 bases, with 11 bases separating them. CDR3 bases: TGTGCCAGCAGTTACTCATTTAGCCGGGATCAGCCCCAGCATTTT. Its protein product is CASSYSFSRDQPQHF.

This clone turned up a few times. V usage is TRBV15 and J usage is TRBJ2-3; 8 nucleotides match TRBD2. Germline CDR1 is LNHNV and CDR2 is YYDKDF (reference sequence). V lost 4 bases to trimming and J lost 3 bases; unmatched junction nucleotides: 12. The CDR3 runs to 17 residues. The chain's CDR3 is CATSTPMGTRGTDTQYF. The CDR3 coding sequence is TGTGCCACCAGCACCCCCATGGGGACTAGGGGTACAGATACGCAGTATTTT.

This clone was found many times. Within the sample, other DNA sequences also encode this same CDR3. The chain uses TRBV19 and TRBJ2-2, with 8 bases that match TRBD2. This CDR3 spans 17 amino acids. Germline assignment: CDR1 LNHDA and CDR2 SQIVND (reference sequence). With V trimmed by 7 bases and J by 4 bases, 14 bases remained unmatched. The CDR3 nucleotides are TGTGCCAGTACCGTAGGAGGAGCGGGAGAGGGCACCGGGGAGCTGTTTTTT. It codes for CASTVGGAGEGTGELFF. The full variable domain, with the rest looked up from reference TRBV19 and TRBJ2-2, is DGGITQSPKYLFRKEGQNVTLSCEQNLNHDAMYWYRQDPGQGLRLIYYSQIVNDFQKGDIAEGYSVSREKKESFPLTVTSAQKNPTAFYLCASTVGGAGEGTGELFFGEGSRLTVL.

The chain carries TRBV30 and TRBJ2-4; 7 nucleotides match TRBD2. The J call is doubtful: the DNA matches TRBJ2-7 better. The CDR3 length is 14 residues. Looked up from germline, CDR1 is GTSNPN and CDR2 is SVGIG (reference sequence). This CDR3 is CAWSVTGGPYEQYF. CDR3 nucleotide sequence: TGTGCCTGGAGTGTAACGGGGGGTCCCTACGAGCAGTACTTC.

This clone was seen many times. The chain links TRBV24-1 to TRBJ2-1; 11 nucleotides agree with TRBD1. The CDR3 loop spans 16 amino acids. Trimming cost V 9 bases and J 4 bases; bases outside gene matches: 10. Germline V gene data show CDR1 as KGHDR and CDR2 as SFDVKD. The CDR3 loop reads CATQGTGGRSYNEQFF. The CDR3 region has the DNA TGTGCCACCCAGGGGACAGGGGGAAGGTCTTACAATGAGCAGTTCTTC.

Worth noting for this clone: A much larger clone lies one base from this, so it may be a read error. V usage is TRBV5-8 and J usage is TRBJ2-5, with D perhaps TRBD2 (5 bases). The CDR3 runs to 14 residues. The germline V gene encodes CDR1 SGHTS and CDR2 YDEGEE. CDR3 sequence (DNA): TGTGCCAGCAGGGAGGTAGGTGGCCCTGAGACCCATTACTTC. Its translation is CASREVGGPETHYF.

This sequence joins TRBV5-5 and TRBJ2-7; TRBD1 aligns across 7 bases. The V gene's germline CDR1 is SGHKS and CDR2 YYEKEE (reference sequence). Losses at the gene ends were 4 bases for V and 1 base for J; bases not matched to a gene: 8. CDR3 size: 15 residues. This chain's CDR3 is CASSLEDRISYEQYF. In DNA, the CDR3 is TGTGCCAGCAGCCTGGAGGACAGGATTTCCTACGAGCAGTACTTC.

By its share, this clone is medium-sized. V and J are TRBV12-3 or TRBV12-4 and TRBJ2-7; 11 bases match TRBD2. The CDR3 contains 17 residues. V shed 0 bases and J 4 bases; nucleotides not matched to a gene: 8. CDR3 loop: CASSLAVPTSGSYEQYF. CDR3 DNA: TGTGCCAGCAGTTTAGCGGTTCCAACTAGCGGGAGTTACGAGCAGTACTTC.

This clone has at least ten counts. The CDR3 region is CASSDSSYNEQFF. DNA for the CDR3: TGCGCCAGCAGTGACAGCTCCTACAATGAGCAGTTCTTC. The rearrangement joins TRBV5-1 to TRBJ2-1, with a possible D match to TRBD1 (5 bases). The V gene lost 5 bases and the J gene lost 0 bases, with 6 bases spanning the gap. Germline loops: CDR1 SGHRS, CDR2 YFSETQ. This CDR3 spans 13 amino acids.

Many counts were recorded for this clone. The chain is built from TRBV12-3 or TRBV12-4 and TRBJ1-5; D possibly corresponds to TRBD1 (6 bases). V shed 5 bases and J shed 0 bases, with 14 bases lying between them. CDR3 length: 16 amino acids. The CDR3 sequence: CASSASNRDSNQPQHF. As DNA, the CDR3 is TGTGCCAGCAGTGCCTCTAACAGGGATAGCAATCAGCCCCAGCATTTT.

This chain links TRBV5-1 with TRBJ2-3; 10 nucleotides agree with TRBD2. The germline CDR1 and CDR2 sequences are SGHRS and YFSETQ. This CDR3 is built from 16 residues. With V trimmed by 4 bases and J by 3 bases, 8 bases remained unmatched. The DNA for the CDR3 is TGCGCCAGCAGCGGGGGACTAGCGTGGGGGACAGATACGCAGTATTTT. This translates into CASSGGLAWGTDTQYF.

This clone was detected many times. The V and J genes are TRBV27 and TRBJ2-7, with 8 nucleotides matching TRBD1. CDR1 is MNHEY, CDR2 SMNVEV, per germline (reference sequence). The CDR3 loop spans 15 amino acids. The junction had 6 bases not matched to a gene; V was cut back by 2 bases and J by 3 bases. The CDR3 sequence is CASSLNEGQGYEQYF. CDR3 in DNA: TGTGCCAGCAGTTTAAATGAAGGACAGGGCTACGAGCAGTACTTC.

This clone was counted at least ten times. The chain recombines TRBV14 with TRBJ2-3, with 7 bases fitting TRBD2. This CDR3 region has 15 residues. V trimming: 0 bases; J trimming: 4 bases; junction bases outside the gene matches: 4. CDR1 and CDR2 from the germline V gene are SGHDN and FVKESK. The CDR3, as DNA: TGTGCCAGCAGCCAAGAATGGGGGGGGGCAGATACGCAGTATTTT. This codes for CASSQEWGGADTQYF.

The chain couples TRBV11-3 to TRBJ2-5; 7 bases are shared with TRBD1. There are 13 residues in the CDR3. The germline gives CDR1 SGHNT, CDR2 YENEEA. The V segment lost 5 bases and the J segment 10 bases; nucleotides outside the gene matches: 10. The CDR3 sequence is CASSLQGQDIQYF. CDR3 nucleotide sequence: TGTGCCAGCAGCCTACAGGGGCAAGATATCCAGTACTTC. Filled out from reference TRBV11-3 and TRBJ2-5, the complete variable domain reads EAGVVQSPRYKIIEKKQPVAFWCNPISGHNTLYWYLQNLGQGPELLIRYENEEAVDDSQLPKDRFSAERLKGVDSTLKIQPAELGDSAVYLCASSLQGQDIQYFGPGTRLLVL.

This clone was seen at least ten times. The CDR3 region has the DNA TGCGCCAGCAGCTTGGAACCCCTGACTAGCGGGAGCTCCTACAATGAGCAGTTCTTC. Encoded protein: CASSLEPLTSGSSYNEQFF. The rearrangement uses TRBV5-1 and TRBJ2-1, with 12 bases that match TRBD2. V lost 0 bases and J lost 0; bases outside the gene matches: 7. CDR3 length: 19 residues. CDR1 is SGHRS, CDR2 YFSETQ, per germline.

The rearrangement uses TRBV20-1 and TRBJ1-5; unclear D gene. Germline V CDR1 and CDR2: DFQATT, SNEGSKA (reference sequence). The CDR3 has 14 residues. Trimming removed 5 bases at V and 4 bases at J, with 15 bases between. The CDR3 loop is CSALDLGGNQPQHF. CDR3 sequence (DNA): TGCAGTGCTCTTGATTTGGGAGGGAATCAGCCCCAGCATTTT.

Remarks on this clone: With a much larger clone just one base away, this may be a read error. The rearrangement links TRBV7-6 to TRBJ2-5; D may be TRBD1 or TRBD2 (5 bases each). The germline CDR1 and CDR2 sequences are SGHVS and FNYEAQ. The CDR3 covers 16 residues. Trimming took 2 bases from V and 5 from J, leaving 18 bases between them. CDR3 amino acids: CASSLNVLGVSETQYF. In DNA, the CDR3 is TGTGCCAGCAGCTTAAATGTGCTGGGGGTTAGCGAGACCCAGTACTTC.

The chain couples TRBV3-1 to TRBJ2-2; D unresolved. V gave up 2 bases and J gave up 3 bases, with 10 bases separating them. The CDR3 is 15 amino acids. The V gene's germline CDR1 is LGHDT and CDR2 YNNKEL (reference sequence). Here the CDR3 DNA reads TGTGCCAGCAGCCAAAGTAGACGTTACACCGGGGAGCTGTTTTTT. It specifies CASSQSRRYTGELFF. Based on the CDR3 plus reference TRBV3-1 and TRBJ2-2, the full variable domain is DTAVSQTPKYLVTQMGNDKSIKCEQNLGHDTMYWYKQDSKKFLKIMFSYNNKELIINETVPNRFSPKSPDKAHLNLHINSLELGDSAVYFCASSQSRRYTGELFFGEGSRLTVL.

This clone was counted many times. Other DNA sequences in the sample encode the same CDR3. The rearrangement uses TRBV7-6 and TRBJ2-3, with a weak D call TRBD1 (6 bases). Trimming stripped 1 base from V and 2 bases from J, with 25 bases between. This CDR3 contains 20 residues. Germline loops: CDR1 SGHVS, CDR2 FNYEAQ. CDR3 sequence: CASSLGSFLTTGAYTDTQYF. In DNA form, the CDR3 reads TGTGCCAGCAGCTTAGGCTCCTTTCTTACGACAGGTGCCTACACAGATACGCAGTATTTT.

The CDR3 region is CASSSASGNTIYF. Written as DNA, the CDR3 is TGTGCCAGCAGCTCGGCTTCTGGAAACACCATATATTTT. V gene TRBV27 combines with J gene TRBJ1-3; D gene uncertain. CDR1 and CDR2 from the germline V gene are MNHEY and SMNVEV (reference sequence). The CDR3 length is 13 residues. V lost 6 bases to trimming and J lost 1 base, with 7 bases between them.

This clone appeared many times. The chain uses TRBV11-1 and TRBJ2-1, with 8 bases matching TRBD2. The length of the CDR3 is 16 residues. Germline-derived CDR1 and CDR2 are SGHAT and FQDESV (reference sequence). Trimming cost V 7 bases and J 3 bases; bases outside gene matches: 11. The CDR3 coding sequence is TGTGCCAGCAACCTACTTAGCGGGATTCTCTACAATGAGCAGTTCTTC. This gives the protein CASNLLSGILYNEQFF.

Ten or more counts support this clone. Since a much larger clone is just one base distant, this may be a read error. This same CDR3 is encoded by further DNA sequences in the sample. CDR3 DNA: TGCAGTGCTAGACCCTCGGGACATCGAGGCTACGGTGGCTACACCTTC. Its protein product is CSARPSGHRGYGGYTF. The genes are TRBV20-1 and TRBJ1-2; D perhaps matches TRBD1 (6 bases). CDR3 length: 16 residues. Germline V CDR1 and CDR2: DFQATT, SNEGSKA (reference sequence). Trimming removed 2 bases at V and 7 bases at J, with 23 bases between.

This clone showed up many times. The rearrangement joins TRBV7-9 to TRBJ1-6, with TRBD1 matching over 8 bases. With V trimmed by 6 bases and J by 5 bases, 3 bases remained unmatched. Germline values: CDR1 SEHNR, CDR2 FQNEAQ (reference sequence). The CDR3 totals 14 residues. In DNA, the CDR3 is TGTGCCAGCAGATCGACAGGGGATAATTCACCCCTCCACTTT. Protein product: CASRSTGDNSPLHF.